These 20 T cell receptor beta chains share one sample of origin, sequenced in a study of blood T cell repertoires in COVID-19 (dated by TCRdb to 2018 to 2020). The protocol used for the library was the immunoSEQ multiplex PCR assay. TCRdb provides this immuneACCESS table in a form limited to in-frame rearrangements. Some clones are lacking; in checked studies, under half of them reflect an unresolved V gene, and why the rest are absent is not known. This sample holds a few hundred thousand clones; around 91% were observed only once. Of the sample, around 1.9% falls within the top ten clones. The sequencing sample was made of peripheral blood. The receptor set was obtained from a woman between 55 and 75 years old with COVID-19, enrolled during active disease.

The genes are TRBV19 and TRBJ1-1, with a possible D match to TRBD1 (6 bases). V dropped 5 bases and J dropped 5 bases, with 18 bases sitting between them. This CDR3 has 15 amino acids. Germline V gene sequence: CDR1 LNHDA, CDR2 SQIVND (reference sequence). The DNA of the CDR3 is TGTGCCAGTAGTTTTTCGGGGGGGGCCGGAACTGAAGCTTTCTTT. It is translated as CASSFSGGAGTEAFF.

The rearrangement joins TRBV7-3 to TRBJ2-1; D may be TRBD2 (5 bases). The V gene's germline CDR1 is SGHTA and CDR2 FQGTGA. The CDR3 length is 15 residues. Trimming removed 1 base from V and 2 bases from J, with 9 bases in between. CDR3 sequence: CASSLNSGTYNEQFF. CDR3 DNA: TGTGCCAGCAGCTTAAATTCGGGGACCTACAATGAGCAGTTCTTC.

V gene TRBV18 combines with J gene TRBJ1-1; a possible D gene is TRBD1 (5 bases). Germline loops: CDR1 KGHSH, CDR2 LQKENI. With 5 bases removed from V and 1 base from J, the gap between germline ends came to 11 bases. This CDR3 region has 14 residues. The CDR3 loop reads CASSSTTGNTEAFF. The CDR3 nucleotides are TGTGCCAGCTCATCTACTACAGGGAACACTGAAGCTTTCTTT.

The CDR3 nucleotides are TGTGCCAGTAGTAGGGGACTCTCCACAGATACGCAGTATTTT. Protein product: CASSRGLSTDTQYF. The chain has TRBV19 and TRBJ2-3, with D possibly TRBD2 on 6 matching bases. The germline V gene encodes CDR1 LNHDA and CDR2 SQIVND (reference sequence). The V end lost 4 bases, the J end lost 2 bases, and 10 bases lay between the germline ends. The CDR3 has 14 residues.

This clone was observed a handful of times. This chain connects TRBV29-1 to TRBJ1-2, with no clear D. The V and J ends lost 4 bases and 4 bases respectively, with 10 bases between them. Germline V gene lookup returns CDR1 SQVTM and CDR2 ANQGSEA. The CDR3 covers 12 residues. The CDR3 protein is CSVAGLRYGYTF. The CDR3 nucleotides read TGCAGCGTTGCCGGACTACGCTATGGCTACACCTTC.

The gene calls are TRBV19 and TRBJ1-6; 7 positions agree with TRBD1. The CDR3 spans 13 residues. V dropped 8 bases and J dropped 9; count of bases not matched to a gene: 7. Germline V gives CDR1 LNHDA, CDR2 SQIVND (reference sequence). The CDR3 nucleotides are TGTGCCAGTTCCGGGACAGTAAGTTCACCCCTCCACTTT. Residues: CASSGTVSSPLHF.

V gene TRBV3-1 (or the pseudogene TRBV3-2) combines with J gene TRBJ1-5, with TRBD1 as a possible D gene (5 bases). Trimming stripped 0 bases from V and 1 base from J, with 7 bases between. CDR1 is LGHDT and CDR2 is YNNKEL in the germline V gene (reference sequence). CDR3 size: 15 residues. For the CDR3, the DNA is TGTGCCAGCAGCCAAGATGACAGCAGCAATCAGCCCCAGCATTTT. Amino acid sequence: CASSQDDSSNQPQHF.

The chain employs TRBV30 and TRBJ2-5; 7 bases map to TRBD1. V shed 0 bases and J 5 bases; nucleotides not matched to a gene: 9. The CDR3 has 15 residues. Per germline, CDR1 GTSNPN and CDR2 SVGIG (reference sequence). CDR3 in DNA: TGTGCCTGGAGTGTACTTGAAGGGGGCCACGAGACCCAGTACTTC. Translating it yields CAWSVLEGGHETQYF.

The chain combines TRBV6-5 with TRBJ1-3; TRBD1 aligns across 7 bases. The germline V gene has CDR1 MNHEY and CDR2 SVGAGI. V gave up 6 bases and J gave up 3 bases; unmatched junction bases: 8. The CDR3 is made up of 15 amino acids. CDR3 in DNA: TGTGCCAGCAGGATTAAAGGGGGCCATGGAAACACCATATATTTT. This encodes CASRIKGGHGNTIYF.

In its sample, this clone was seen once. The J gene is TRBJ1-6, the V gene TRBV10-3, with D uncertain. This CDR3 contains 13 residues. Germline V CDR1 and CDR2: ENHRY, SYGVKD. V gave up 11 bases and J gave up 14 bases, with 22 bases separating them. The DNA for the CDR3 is TGTGCCTCCGGTGCGCCAGGATTAATCACCCTCCACTTT. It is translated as CASGAPGLITLHF.

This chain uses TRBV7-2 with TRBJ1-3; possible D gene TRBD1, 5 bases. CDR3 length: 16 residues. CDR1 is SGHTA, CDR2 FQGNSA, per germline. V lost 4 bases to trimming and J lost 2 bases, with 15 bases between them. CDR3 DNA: TGTGCCAGCAGCTACGGACATCTTCTGGCTGGAAACACCATATATTTT. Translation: CASSYGHLLAGNTIYF.

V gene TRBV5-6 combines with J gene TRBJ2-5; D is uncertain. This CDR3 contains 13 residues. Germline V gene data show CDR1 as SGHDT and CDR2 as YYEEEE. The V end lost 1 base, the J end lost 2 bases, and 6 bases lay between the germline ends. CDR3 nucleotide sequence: TGTGCCAGCAGCTTGTTACAACAAGAGACCCAGTACTTC. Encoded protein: CASSLLQQETQYF.

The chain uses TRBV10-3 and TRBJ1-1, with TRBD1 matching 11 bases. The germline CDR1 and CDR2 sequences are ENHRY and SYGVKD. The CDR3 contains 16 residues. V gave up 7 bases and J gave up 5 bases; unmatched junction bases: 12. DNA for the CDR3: TGTGCCATCAACGACGGAACCGGGACAGGGGGGACTGAAGCTTTCTTT. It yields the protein CAINDGTGTGGTEAFF.

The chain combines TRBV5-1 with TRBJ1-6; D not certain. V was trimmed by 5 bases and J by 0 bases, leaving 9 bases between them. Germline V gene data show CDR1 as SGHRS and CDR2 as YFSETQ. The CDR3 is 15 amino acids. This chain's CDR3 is CASSPLGSYNSPLHF. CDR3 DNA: TGCGCCAGCAGTCCCCTCGGCTCCTATAATTCACCCCTCCACTTT.

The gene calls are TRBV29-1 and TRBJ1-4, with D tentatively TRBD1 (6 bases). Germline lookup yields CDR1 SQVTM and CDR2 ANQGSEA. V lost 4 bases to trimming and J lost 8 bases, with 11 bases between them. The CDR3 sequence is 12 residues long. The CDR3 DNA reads TGCAGCGTTGGAGGGGGTAGCGAAAAACTGTTTTTT. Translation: CSVGGGSEKLFF.

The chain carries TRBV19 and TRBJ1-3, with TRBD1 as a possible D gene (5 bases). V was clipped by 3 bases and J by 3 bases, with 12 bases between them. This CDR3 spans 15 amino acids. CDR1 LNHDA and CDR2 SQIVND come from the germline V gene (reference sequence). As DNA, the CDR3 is TGTGCCAGTAGTATGAACCGGGGGTATGGAAACACCATATATTTT. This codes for CASSMNRGYGNTIYF.

CDR3 nucleotides: TGTGCCAGCAGTGAGAACAGGGACGGACAGCCCCAGCATTTT. Translating gives CASSENRDGQPQHF. This rearrangement joins TRBV25-1 to TRBJ1-5; TRBD1 might be the D (6 bases). The length of the CDR3 is 14 residues. Germline values: CDR1 MGHDK, CDR2 SYGVNS. The ends were cut back, 3 bases at V and 7 bases at J, with 13 bases in the middle.

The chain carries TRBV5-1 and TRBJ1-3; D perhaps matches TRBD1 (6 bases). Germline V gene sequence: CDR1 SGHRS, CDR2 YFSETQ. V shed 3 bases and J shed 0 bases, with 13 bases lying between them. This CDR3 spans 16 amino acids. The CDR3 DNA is TGCGCCAGCAGCTCCCGACAGGCCTACTCTGGAAACACCATATATTTT. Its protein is CASSSRQAYSGNTIYF.

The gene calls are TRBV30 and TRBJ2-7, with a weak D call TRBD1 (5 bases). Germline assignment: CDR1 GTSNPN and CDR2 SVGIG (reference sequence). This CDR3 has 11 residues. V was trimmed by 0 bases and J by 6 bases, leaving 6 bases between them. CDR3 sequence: CAWSVQGEQYF. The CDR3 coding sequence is TGTGCCTGGAGTGTTCAGGGCGAGCAGTACTTC.

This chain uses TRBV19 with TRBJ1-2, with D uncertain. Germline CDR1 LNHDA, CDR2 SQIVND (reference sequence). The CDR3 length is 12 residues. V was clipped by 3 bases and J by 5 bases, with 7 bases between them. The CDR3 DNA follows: TGTGCCAGTAGTATTTCGGGGTATGGCTACACCTTC. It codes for CASSISGYGYTF. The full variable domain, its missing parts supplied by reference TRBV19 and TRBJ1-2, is DGGITQSPKYLFRKEGQNVTLSCEQNLNHDAMYWYRQDPGQGLRLIYYSQIVNDFQKGDIAEGYSVSREKKESFPLTVTSAQKNPTAFYLCASSISGYGYTFGSGTRLTVV.